These 20 T cell receptor beta chains were sequenced from one sample in a study of blood T cells in healthy people across ages. A second roughly 6 to 11 cycle PCR used barcoded and J-beta primers. Via MiXCR, TCRdb re-called the 5' RACE reads, giving one row per CDR3 protein. The top ten clones hold 51% of a sample with a few hundred thousand distinct CDR3 sequences, approximately 47% of them seen once. Sequenced input: blood. These receptors originate from a man aged 55 to 70 in good health.

V usage is TRBV20-1 and J usage is TRBJ2-1; 7 bases fit TRBD2. Germline trimming cut 7 bases from V and 7 bases from J; bases unmatched to any gene: 13. Germline CDR1 and CDR2: DFQATT and SNEGSKA (reference sequence). The CDR3 length is 14 residues. The CDR3 DNA is TGCAGTGAGGCCAACCCCAAGGGAGGGAATGAGCAGTTCTTC. As protein: CSEANPKGGNEQFF.

This clonotype has only one observation. This chain uses TRBV12-3 or TRBV12-4 with TRBJ2-5, with TRBD1 matching over 7 bases. The V gene end was trimmed by 2 bases and the J gene end by 6 bases; junction bases not matched to a gene: 6. The CDR3 totals 14 residues. This CDR3 is CASSLYPGGQTQYF. As DNA, the CDR3 is TGTGCCAGCAGTTTATATCCAGGGGGACAGACCCAGTACTTC.

This clonotype has at least ten counts. For the CDR3, the DNA is TGTGCCAGCAGCCAAGATGGAGGCGGGACCCAGTACAATGAGCAGTTCTTC. Amino acid sequence: CASSQDGGGTQYNEQFF. The rearrangement joins TRBV4-2 to TRBJ2-1; weak D call: TRBD2 (6 bases). V was shortened by 0 bases and J by 4 bases, with 16 bases between the two germline ends. The CDR3 has 17 amino acids. CDR1 and CDR2 from the germline V gene are LGHNA and YNFKEQ.

CDR3 loop: CSASGPASNEQFF. DNA for the CDR3: TGCAGCGCCTCGGGGCCAGCGAGCAATGAGCAGTTCTTC. J is TRBJ2-1 and V is TRBV29-1; D could derive from TRBD1 or TRBD2 (5 bases each). The ends were cut back, 7 bases at V and 6 bases at J, with 16 bases in the middle. The germline CDR1 and CDR2 sequences are SQVTM and ANQGSEA. CDR3 length equals 13 residues.

This clonotype occurred a few times. This rearrangement joins TRBV6-4 to TRBJ2-1; possibly TRBD1 or TRBD2 for D (7 bases each). Trimming cost V 2 bases and J 1 base, with 12 bases left between them. The CDR3 runs 16 residues. Germline CDR1 reads MRHNA; CDR2 reads SNTAGT. The CDR3: CASSDGRGGSYNEQFF. Written as DNA, the CDR3 is TGTGCCAGCAGTGACGGCAGGGGGGGGTCCTACAATGAGCAGTTCTTC.

This chain's CDR3 is CASSTWTGGSRYTF. The CDR3 coding sequence is TGTGCCAGCAGTACCTGGACAGGGGGCAGTCGCTACACCTTC. This rearrangement joins TRBV27 to TRBJ1-2; 11 bases are shared with TRBD1. V trimming: 5 bases; J trimming: 9 bases; junction bases outside the gene matches: 8. This CDR3 comprises 14 residues. CDR1 MNHEY and CDR2 SMNVEV come from the germline V gene (reference sequence).

This clonotype has more than one count but fewer than ten. The chain is built from TRBV12-3 or TRBV12-4 and TRBJ2-4; no firm D call. The CDR3 consists of 16 residues. Trimming left V 7 bases short and J 0 bases short, with 16 bases between. The CDR3 reads CASTPKGQLAKNIQYF. Here the CDR3 DNA reads TGTGCCAGCACTCCTAAGGGCCAACTAGCCAAAAACATTCAGTACTTC.

The CDR3 nucleotides read TGTGCCAGCACCCGACGGGACTTCTCGAACTACGAGCAGTACTTC. This translates into CASTRRDFSNYEQYF. The rearrangement joins TRBV6-2 or TRBV6-3 to TRBJ2-7; maybe TRBD2 (6 bases). Germline CDR1 and CDR2: MNHEY and SVGEGT. The CDR3 extends over 15 amino acids. V was trimmed by 7 bases and J by 3 bases, leaving 19 bases between them.

The V and J genes are TRBV2 and TRBJ2-2; 10 nucleotides agree with TRBD1. CDR1 is SNHLY, CDR2 FYNNEI, per germline. This CDR3 spans 18 amino acids. The J segment lost 7 bases and the V segment lost 4 bases, leaving 15 bases of the junction unmatched. DNA of the CDR3: TGTGCCAGCAGTGTAGAACCCCCGGGACAGGGGAGCTTCGGGGAGCTGTTTTTT. It encodes CASSVEPPGQGSFGELFF. Combining the CDR3 with reference TRBV2 and TRBJ2-2 gives the whole variable domain EPEVTQTPSHQVTQMGQEVILRCVPISNHLYFYWYRQILGQKVEFLVSFYNNEISEKSEIFDDQFSVERPDGSNFTLKIRSTKLEDSAMYFCASSVEPPGQGSFGELFFGEGSRLTVL.

In this sample, this clonotype turned up a few times. The chain links TRBV25-1 to TRBJ1-6, with 7 bases identical to TRBD1. The germline V gene encodes CDR1 MGHDK and CDR2 SYGVNS. The CDR3 has 14 amino acids. DNA for the CDR3: TGTGCTTACAGGGGAGGGCCAGATAATTCACCCCTCCACTTT. Translation gives CAYRGGPDNSPLHF.

CDR3 sequence (DNA): TGCAGTGCTAGAGATTTCTTCTCCGGAAACACCATATATTTT. Translation gives CSARDFFSGNTIYF. This sequence joins TRBV20-1 and TRBJ1-3; D is unclear. CDR1 is DFQATT and CDR2 is SNEGSKA in the germline V gene (reference sequence). Deletions cut 0 bases from V and 4 bases from J, with 10 bases between. This CDR3 contains 14 residues.

The chain is built from TRBV7-2 and TRBJ2-7, with 7 bases that match TRBD2. CDR1 is SGHTA and CDR2 is FQGNSA in the germline V gene. The V segment lost 1 base and the J segment 3 bases; nucleotides outside the gene matches: 6. This CDR3 is 15 amino acids long. The CDR3 DNA reads as TGTGCCAGCAGCTTAGTCCCCGGGGGGTTCTACGAGCAGTACTTC. It encodes CASSLVPGGFYEQYF.

This clonotype was recorded at least ten times. The V call is TRBV6-6, the J call TRBJ2-7; D gene unclear. Germline V gene lookup returns CDR1 MNHNY and CDR2 SVGAGI (reference sequence). The V gene lost 6 bases and the J gene lost 3 bases, with 12 bases spanning the gap. The CDR3 extends over 13 amino acids. CDR3 protein: CASSSIPGYEQYF. The DNA of the CDR3 is TGTGCCAGCAGCTCCATTCCGGGCTACGAGCAGTACTTC.

This chain links TRBV5-1 with TRBJ1-1, with D possibly matching TRBD1 (5 bases). This CDR3 has 15 amino acids. Germline V gene data show CDR1 as SGHRS and CDR2 as YFSETQ. Trimming cost V 4 bases and J 0 bases, with 13 bases left between them. For the CDR3, the DNA is TGCGCCAGCAGCCAGGGAGGGTCCATGAACACTGAAGCTTTCTTT. It is translated as CASSQGGSMNTEAFF.

The chain links TRBV6-1 to TRBJ1-2, with 12 bases fitting TRBD1. In germline, CDR1 is MNHNS, CDR2 SASEGT. J was trimmed by 0 bases and V by 4 bases; bases with no gene match: 3. This CDR3 is built from 16 residues. CDR3 sequence: CASSGGQGASNYGYTF. CDR3 nucleotides: TGTGCCAGCAGTGGGGGACAGGGGGCTTCTAACTATGGCTACACCTTC.

J is TRBJ2-1 and V is TRBV6-5; 8 bases map to TRBD1. The CDR3 covers 14 residues. CDR1 is MNHEY and CDR2 is SVGAGI in the germline V gene. The ends lost 6 bases at V and 2 bases at J; junction bases unmatched: 3. CDR3 DNA sequence: TGTGCCAGCAGCGGACAGGGTCCCTACAATGAGCAGTTCTTC. Protein sequence: CASSGQGPYNEQFF.

This chain connects TRBV5-1 to TRBJ1-5, with D unclear. This CDR3 region has 14 residues. Germline lookup yields CDR1 SGHRS and CDR2 YFSETQ. Trimming left V 0 bases short and J 4 bases short, with 8 bases between. The CDR3 region is CASSLDGMNQPQHF. Written as DNA, the CDR3 is TGCGCCAGCAGCTTGGACGGGATGAATCAGCCCCAGCATTTT. Using reference TRBV5-1 and TRBJ1-5 for the parts outside the CDR3, the full variable domain is KAGVTQTPRYLIKTRGQQVTLSCSPISGHRSVSWYQQTPGQGLQFLFEYFSETQRNKGNFPGRFSGRQFSNSRSEMNVSTLELGDSALYLCASSLDGMNQPQHFGDGTRLSIL.

This rearrangement joins TRBV29-1 to TRBJ2-5; 9 bases map to TRBD2. The CDR3 runs to 18 residues. Germline CDR1 reads SQVTM; CDR2 reads ANQGSEA. With V trimmed by 7 bases and J by 0 bases, 18 bases remained unmatched. The CDR3 reads CSAAAGGGKPRDQETQYF. The CDR3 region has the DNA TGCAGCGCCGCCGCGGGGGGGGGTAAACCCCGGGACCAAGAGACCCAGTACTTC. Looking up the rest from reference TRBV29-1 and TRBJ2-5 gives the full variable domain: SAVISQKPSRDICQRGTSLTIQCQVDSQVTMMFWYRQQPGQSLTLIATANQGSEATYESGFVIDKFPISRPNLTFSTLTVSNMSPEDSSIYLCSAAAGGGKPRDQETQYFGPGTRLLVL.

The chain links TRBV28 to TRBJ2-5; perhaps TRBD1 as D (6 bases). The CDR3 sequence is 13 residues long. Germline V gene data show CDR1 as MDHEN and CDR2 as SYDVKM. Between the trimmed V and J ends, which lost 5 bases and 2 bases, there was a span of 9 bases. The CDR3 DNA reads TGTGCCAGCAGTCTACAGGGTCAAGAGACCCAGTACTTC. It yields the protein CASSLQGQETQYF.

This chain links TRBV2 with TRBJ2-4; the D is unclear. Judging by the DNA end, TRBJ2-5 fits better; the J call may be wrong. The V gene's germline CDR1 is SNHLY and CDR2 FYNNEI. The CDR3 length is 14 residues. CDR3 sequence: CASSEGGLIGTQYF. The CDR3 region has the DNA TGTGCCAGCAGTGAAGGAGGTCTCATCGGGACCCAGTACTTC.